This TCR beta chain was observed in a study of shared clonotypes between healthy human individuals. The study, taken as a whole, reports: Sampling covered nothing but blood. Tissue TCR repertoires likely differ from those found in blood.

Trimming left V 10 bases short and J 4 bases short, with 22 bases between. In germline, CDR1 is MNHEY, CDR2 SMNVEV (reference sequence). The CDR3 totals 16 residues. Some clones are missing from TCRdb's copy, which holds only in-frame ones; the method was immunoSEQ multiplex PCR. The repertoire has fewer than 600,000 clones, around 77% of them found once; the top ten carry more than 10%. On this clone itself: The target antigen is unknown.

Unsorted samples used roughly 99 million PBMCs for genomic DNA. This TCR derives from a woman in her 40s in good health. Some clones in this sample may be carry-over from other donors' samples. The chain couples TRBV27 to TRBJ2-2; possibly TRBD1 or TRBD2 for D (5 bases each). Sequences were obtained from PBMCs. The chain's CDR3 is CAKPPWSRGATGELFF. The CDR3 DNA sequence: TGTGCCAAACCCCCCTGGAGCAGAGGGGCCACCGGGGAGCTGTTTTTT.